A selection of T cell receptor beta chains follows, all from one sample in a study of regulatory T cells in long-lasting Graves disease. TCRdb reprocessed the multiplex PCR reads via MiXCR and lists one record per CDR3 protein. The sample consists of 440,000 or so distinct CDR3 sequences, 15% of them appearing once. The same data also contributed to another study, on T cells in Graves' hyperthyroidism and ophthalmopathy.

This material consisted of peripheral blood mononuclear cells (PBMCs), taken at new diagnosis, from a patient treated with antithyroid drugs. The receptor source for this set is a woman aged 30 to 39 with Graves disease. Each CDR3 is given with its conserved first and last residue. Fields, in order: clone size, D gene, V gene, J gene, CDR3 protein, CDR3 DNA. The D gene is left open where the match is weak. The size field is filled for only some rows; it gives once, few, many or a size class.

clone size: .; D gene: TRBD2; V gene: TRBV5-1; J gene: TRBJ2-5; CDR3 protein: CASSSKREALFRETQYF; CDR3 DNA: TGCGCCAGCAGCTCAAAGCGGGAGGCGCTTTTTAGGGAGACCCAGTACTTC
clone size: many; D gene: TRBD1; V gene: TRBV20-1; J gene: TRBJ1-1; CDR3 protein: CSARGQGVGDTEAFF; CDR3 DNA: TGCAGTGCTAGAGGACAGGGGGTGGGGGACACTGAAGCTTTCTTT
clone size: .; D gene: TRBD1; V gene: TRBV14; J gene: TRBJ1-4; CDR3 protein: CASSPLPGQGNTNEKLFF; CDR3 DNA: TGTGCCAGCAGCCCCCTCCCGGGACAGGGGAATACTAATGAAAAACTGTTTTTT
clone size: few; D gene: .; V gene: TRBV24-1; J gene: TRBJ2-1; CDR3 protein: CATSDPDSTLCWALNEQFF; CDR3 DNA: TGTGCCACCAGTGATCCAGACTCAACCCTCTGTTGGGCCTTAAATGAGCAGTTCTTC
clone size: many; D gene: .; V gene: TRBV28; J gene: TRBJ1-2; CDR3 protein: CASSAVSPYGYTF; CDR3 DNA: TGTGCCAGCAGTGCCGTCAGCCCCTATGGCTACACCTTC
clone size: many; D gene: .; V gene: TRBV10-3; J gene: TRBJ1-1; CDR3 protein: CAIRPLNRENTEAFF; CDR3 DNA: TGTGCCATCAGGCCCTTGAACAGGGAGAACACTGAAGCTTTCTTT
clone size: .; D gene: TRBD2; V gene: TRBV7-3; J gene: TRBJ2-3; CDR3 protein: CASSAGLAGGMDTQYF; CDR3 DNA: TGTGCCAGCAGCGCTGGACTAGCGGGAGGCATGGATACGCAGTATTTT
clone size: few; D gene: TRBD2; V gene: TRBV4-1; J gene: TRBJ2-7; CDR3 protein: CASSQLADSYEQYF; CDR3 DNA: TGCGCCAGCAGCCAACTAGCGGACTCCTACGAGCAGTACTTC
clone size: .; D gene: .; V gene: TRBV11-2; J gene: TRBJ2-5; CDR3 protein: CASSSLGVGQETQYF; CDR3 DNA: TGTGCCAGCAGTTCTTTGGGGGTAGGACAAGAGACCCAGTACTTC
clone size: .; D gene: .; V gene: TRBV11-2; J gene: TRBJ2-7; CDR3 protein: CASSLRGGPSGEQYF; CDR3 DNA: TGTGCCAGCAGCTTAAGGGGGGGGCCCTCGGGTGAGCAGTACTTC
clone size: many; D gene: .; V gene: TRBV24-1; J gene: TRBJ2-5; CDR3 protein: CATSDLASGVQRQETQYF; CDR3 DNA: TGTGCCACCAGTGATTTGGCGTCAGGAGTACAGAGACAAGAGACCCAGTACTTC
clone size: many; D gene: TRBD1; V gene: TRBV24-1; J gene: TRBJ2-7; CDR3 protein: CATSEAGTGAHEQYF; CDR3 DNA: TGTGCCACCAGTGAAGCCGGGACAGGGGCTCACGAGCAGTACTTC
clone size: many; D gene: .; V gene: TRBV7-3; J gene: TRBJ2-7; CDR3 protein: CASSLGRGPSYEQYF; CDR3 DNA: TGTGCCAGCAGCTTAGGGCGGGGCCCATCCTACGAGCAGTACTTC
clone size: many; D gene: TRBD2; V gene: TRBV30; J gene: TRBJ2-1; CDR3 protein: CAWKRGSYNEQFF; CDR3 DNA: TGTGCCTGGAAGCGGGGCTCCTACAATGAGCAGTTCTTC
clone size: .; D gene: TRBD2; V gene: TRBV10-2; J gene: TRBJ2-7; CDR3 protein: CASVRTSGSQGSYEQYF; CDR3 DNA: TGCGCCAGCGTTAGGACTAGCGGGAGTCAAGGCTCCTACGAGCAGTACTTC
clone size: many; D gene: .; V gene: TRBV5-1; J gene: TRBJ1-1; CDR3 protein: CASSLLMGGGGAEAFF; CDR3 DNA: TGCGCCAGCAGCCTTCTGATGGGGGGCGGAGGAGCTGAAGCTTTCTTT
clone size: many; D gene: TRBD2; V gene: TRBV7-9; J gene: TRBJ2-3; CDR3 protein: CASSTGLAGESDTQYF; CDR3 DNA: TGTGCCAGCAGCACCGGACTAGCGGGCGAGTCAGATACGCAGTATTTT
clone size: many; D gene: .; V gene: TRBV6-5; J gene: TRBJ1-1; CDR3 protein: CASSYNSNTEAFF; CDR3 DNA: TGTGCCAGCAGTTACAATAGTAACACTGAAGCTTTCTTT
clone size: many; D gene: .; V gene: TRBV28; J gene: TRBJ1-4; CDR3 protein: CASRGTGEKLFF; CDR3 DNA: TGTGCCAGCAGGGGAACAGGGGAAAAACTGTTTTTT
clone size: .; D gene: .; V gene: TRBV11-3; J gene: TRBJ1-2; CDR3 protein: CASSLDFARDGYTF; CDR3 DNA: TGTGCCAGCAGCTTAGATTTCGCCAGGGATGGCTACACCTTC
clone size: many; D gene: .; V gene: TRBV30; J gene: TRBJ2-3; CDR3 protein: CACPRTEGTDTQYF; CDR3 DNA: TGTGCCTGCCCCAGGACGGAAGGCACAGATACGCAGTATTTT
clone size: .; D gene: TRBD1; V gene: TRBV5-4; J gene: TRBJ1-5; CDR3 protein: CASSFQGAGNQPQHF; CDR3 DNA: TGTGCCAGCAGCTTTCAGGGGGCCGGCAATCAGCCCCAGCATTTT
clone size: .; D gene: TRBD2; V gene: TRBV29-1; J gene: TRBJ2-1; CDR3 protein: CSVGLAGVTNEQFF; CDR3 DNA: TGCAGCGTTGGACTAGCGGGAGTTACGAATGAGCAGTTCTTC
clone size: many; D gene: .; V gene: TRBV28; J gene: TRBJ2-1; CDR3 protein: CASTPGPPRDEQFF; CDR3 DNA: TGTGCCAGCACCCCCGGACCCCCGAGGGATGAGCAGTTCTTC
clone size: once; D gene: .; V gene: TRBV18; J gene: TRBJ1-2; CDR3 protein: CAGSPPGDFLVPWYGYTF; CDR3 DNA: TGTGCCGGCTCACCACCTGGCGACTTCTTGGTCCCTTGGTATGGCTACACCTTC